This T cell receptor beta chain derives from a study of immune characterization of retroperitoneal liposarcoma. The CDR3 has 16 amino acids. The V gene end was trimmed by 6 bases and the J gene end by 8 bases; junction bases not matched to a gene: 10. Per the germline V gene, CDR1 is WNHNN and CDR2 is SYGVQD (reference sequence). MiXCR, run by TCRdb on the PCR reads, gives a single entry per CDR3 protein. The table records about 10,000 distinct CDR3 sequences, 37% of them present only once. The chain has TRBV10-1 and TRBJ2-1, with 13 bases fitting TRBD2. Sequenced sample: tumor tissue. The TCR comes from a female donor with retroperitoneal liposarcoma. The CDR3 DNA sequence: TGCGCCAGCAGCGCCCTTACTAGCGGGAGGGCCGATGAGCAGTTCTTC. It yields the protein CASSALTSGRADEQFF.